The entry below describes one T cell receptor (beta chain). Its antigen is currently unknown. This entry belongs to a study of beta chain features in type 1 diabetes. General observations from the study: PCR may have favored shorter templates equally in patients and controls.

The study reverse transcribed the entire isolated RNA, so it sequenced expressed TCRB transcripts. Assay: immunoSEQ multiplex PCR; the TCRdb copy retains only in-frame clones and omits some. The data show some 150,000 clones, about 50% seen once. The CDR3 is made up of 15 amino acids. The germline CDR1 and CDR2 sequences are SEHNR and FQNEAQ (reference sequence). V lost 0 bases and J lost 5, with 13 bases in between. Via the markers CD45RO/CCR7/CD25/CD127/CD95/CD27, stem cell-like memory, regulatory, central memory and naive CD4+ cells were sorted. The rearrangement uses TRBV7-9 and TRBJ2-5; weak D call: TRBD1 (7 bases). The source material was Tregs from blood. This receptor was obtained from a young man in good health. CDR3 protein: CASSLAAGQRETQYF. The CDR3 DNA reads as TGTGCCAGCAGCTTAGCGGCGGGACAGAGGGAGACCCAGTACTTC.